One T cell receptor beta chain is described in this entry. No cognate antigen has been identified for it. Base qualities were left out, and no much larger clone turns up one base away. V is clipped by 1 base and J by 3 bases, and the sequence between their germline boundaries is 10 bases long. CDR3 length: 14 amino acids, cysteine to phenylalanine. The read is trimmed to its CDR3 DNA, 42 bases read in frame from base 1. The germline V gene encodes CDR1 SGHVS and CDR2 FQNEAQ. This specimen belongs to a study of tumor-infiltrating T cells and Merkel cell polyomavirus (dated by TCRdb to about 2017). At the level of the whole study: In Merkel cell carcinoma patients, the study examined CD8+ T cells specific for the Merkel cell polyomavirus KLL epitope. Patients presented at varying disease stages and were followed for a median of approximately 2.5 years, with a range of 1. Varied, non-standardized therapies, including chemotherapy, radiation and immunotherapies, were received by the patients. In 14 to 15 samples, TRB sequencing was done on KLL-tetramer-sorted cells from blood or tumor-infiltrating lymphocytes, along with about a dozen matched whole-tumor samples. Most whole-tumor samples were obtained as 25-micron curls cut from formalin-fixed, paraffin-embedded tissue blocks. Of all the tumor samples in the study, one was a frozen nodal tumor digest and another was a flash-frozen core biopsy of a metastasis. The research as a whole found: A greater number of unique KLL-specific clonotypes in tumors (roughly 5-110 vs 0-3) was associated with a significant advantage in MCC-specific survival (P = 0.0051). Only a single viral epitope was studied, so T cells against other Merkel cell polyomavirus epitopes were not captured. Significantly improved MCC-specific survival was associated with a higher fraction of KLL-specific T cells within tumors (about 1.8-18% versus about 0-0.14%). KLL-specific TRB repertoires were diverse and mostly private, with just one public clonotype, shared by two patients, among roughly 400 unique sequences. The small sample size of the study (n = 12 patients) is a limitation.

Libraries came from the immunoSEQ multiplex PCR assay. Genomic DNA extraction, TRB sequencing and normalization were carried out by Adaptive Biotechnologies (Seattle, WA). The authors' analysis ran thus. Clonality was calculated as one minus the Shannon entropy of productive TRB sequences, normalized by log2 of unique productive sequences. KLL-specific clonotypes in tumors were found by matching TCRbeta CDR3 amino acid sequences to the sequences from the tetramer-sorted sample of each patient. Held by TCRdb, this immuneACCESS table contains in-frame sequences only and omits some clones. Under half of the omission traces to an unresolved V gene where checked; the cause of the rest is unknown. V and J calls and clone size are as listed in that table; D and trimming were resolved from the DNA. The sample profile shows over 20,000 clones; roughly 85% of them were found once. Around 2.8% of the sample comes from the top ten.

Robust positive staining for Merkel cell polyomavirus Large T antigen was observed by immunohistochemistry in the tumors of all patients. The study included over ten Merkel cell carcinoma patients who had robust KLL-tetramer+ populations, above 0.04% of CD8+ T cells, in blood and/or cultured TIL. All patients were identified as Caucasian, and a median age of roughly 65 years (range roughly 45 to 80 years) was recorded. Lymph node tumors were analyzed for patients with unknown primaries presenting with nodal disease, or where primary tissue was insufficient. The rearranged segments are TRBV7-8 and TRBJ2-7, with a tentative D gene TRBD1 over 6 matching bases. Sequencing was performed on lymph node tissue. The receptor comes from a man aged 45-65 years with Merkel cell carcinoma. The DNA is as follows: TGTGCCAGCAGCTTAGTCAGGGGATACTACGAGCAGTACTTC. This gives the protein CASSLVRGYYEQYF. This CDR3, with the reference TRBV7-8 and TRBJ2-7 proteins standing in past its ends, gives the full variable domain GAGVSQSPRYKVAKRGQDVALRCDPISGHVSLFWYQQALGQGPEFLTYFQNEAQLDKSGLPSDRFFAERPEGSVSTLKIQRTQQEDSAVYLCASSLVRGYYEQYFGPGTRLTVT.